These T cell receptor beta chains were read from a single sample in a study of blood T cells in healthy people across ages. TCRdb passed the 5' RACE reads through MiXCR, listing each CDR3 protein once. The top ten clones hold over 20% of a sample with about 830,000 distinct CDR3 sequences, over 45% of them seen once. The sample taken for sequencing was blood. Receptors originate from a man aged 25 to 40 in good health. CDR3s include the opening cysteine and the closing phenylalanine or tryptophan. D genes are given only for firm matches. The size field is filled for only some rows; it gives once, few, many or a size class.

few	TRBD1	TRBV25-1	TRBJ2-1	TGTGCCAGCAGCCTCCCAGGGACAGGGTTCAATGAGCAGTTCTTC	CASSLPGTGFNEQFF
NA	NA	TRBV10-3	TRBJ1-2	TGTGCCATCAGTGAGTCGTCGGGAGCTAACGGCTATGGCTACACCTTC	CAISESSGANGYGYTF
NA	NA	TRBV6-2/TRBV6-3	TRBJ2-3	TGTGCCAGCTTCCGGATAGGCACAGATACGCAGTATTTT	CASFRIGTDTQYF
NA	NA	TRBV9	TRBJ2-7	TGTGCCAGCAGCGTAGACAAGCGGAGGGGGCTCTCCTACAATGAGCAGTACTTC	CASSVDKRRGLSYNEQYF
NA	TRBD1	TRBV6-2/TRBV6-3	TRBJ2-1	TGTGCCAGCACCCAGACAGGGTCGAAGTTCTTC	CASTQTGSKFF
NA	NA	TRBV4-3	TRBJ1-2	TGCGCCAGCAGCTCCCGGGGGGCGGTGTCTCGTGGCTACACCTTC	CASSSRGAVSRGYTF
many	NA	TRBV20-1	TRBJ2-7	TGCAGTGCTAGACGGGGTACCTACGAGCAGTACTTC	CSARRGTYEQYF
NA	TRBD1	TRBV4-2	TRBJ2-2	TGTGCCAGCAGCCAAGCCGCACAGGGGTCCGGGGAGCTGTTTTTT	CASSQAAQGSGELFF
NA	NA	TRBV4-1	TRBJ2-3	TGCGCCAGCAGCCAAGGGCCAGCCACAGATACGCAGTATTTT	CASSQGPATDTQYF
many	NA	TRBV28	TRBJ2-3	TGTGCCAGCAGTTTATCCGGGGGAGGCACAGATACGCAGTATTTT	CASSLSGGGTDTQYF
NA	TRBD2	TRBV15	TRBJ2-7	TGCGCCACCAGCAGAGCGGGGGACTCCCGCTACGAGCAGTACTTC	CATSRAGDSRYEQYF
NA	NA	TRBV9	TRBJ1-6	TGTGCCAGCAGCGCAGGGACGCAAAGGGGTTCACCCCTCCACTTT	CASSAGTQRGSPLHF
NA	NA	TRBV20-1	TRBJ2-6	TGCAGTGCTAGTTTGCACGGGGTGACGGCCAACGTCCTGACTTTC	CSASLHGVTANVLTF
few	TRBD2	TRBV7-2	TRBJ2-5	TGTGCCAGCAGCTTAAGCGGGGGGCCGGAGGAGACCCAGTACTTC	CASSLSGGPEETQYF
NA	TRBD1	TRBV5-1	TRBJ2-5	TGCGCCAGCAGCGTAACTTCGACAGGGCAAGAGACCCAGTACTTC	CASSVTSTGQETQYF
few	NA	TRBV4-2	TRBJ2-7	TGTGCCAGCAGCCATTCCCGGGACTTGAGCTCCTACGAGCAGTACTTC	CASSHSRDLSSYEQYF
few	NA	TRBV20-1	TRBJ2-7	TGCAGTGCAGGGGGAGGAAGGGTTCACGAGCAGTACTTC	CSAGGGRVHEQYF
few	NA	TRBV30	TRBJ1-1	TGTGCCTGGAGTGTAGTCAGGGGAGCTTTCTTT	CAWSVVRGAFF
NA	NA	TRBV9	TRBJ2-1	TGTGCCAGCAGCGTAGCGCCGGGAGTAACCTACAATGAGCAGTTCTTC	CASSVAPGVTYNEQFF
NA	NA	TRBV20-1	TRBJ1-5	TGCAGTGCTAGTGGGCCTCGGACAGATAGCAATCAGCCCCAGCATTTT	CSASGPRTDSNQPQHF
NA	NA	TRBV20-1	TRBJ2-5	TGCAGTGCTCGGACAGACATCCGAAGGGAGCAGTACTTC	CSARTDIRREQYF
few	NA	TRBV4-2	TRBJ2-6	TGTGCCAGCAAGACAGGTTCTGGGGCCAACGTCCTGACTTTC	CASKTGSGANVLTF
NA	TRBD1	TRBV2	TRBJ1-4	TGTGCCAGCAGGGAGGGGACAGGAGATGACGAAAAACTGTTTTTT	CASREGTGDDEKLFF
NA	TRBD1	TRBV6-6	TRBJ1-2	TGTGCCAGCAGTCCGCCTACAGGGGTTAACTATGGCTACACCTTC	CASSPPTGVNYGYTF
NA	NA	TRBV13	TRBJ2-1	TGTGCCAGCGGCCGGGAGCCAGCCTACAATGAGCAGTTCTTC	CASGREPAYNEQFF
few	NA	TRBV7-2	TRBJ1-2	TGTGCCAGCAGCTTGCAATCGGCGTATGGCTACACCTTC	CASSLQSAYGYTF
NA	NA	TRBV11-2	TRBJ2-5	TGTGCCAGCAGCCCCTACCTGGACCAAGAGACCCAGTACTTC	CASSPYLDQETQYF
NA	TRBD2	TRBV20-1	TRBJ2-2	TGCAGTGCCGAGCGGGAGTGGTCCGGGGAGCTGTTTTTT	CSAEREWSGELFF
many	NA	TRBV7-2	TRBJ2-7	TGTGCCAGCAGCTATCCGGGCGAGCAGTACTTC	CASSYPGEQYF
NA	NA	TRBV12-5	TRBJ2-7	TGTGCTAGTGGTTTGGCCCCAGGACAGACCTCCTCCTACGAGCAGTACTTC	CASGLAPGQTSSYEQYF
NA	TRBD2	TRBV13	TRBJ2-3	TGTGCCAGCAGCTCCCCCCCCGGGACTAGCGTTCCGGAAGGCACAGATACGCAGTATTTT	CASSSPPGTSVPEGTDTQYF
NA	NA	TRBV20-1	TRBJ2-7	TGCAGTGCTAACAAACCAAGTTACAATGAGCAGTACTTC	CSANKPSYNEQYF
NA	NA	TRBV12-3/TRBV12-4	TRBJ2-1	TGTGCCAGCAGAATCGAAGGGCGTGAGCAGTTCTTC	CASRIEGREQFF
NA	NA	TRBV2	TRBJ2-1	TGTGCCAGCAGTGACGTGGGCAGGAACAATGAGCAGTTCTTC	CASSDVGRNNEQFF
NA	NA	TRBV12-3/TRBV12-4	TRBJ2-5	TGTGCCAGCCGTTCAGCGACGGGACGTAGTATACAAGAGACCCAGTACTTC	CASRSATGRSIQETQYF
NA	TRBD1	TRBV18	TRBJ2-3	TGTGCCAGCTCACCGTACAGGGGGGAACGGGATACGCAGTATTTT	CASSPYRGERDTQYF
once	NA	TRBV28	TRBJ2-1	TGTGCCTGTTGGGGTTACAATGAGCAGTTCTTC	CACWGYNEQFF